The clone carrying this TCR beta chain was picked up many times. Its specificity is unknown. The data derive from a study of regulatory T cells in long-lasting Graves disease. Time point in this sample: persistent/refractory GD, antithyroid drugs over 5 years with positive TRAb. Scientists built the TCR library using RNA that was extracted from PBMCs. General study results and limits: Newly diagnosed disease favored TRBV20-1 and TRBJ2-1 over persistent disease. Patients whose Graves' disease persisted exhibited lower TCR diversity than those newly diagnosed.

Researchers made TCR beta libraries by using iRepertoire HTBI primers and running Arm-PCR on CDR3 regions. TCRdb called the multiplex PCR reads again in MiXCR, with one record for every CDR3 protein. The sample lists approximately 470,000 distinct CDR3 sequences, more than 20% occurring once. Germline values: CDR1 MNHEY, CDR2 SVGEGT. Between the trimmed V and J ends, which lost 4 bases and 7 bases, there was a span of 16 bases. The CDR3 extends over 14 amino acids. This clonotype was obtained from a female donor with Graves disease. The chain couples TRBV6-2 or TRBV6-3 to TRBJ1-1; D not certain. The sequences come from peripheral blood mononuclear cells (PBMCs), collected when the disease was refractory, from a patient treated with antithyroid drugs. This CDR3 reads CASSWLDASSEAFF. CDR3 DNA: TGTGCCAGCAGTTGGTTAGATGCGTCCAGTGAAGCTTTCTTT.